This TCR beta chain comes out of a study of a mutant IDH1 vaccine in newly diagnosed glioma. Study in general: Patients had received radiotherapy, temozolomide, or both previously, most receiving both.

Here immunoSEQ multiplex PCR was the method, and the copy in TCRdb shows in-frame clones only, minus some. The table shows about 24,000 clones, with 80% to 95% occurring only once. V was clipped by 6 bases and J by 6 bases, with 18 bases between them. Germline CDR1 ENHRY, CDR2 SYGVKD. The CDR3 extends over 15 amino acids. General study findings and limits: Induction of immune responses by the vaccine occurred in about 95% of patients. Changes to the top peripheral T cell clonotypes appeared unrelated to pseudoprogression.

This clone was observed a single time. As yet, its antigen is unknown. Time point specified: baseline, week 1 (first vaccination visit). Described treatment: pre-vaccination baseline after standard-of-care therapy. Sequencing was performed on PBMCs, taken from a glioma patient treated with radiotherapy, temozolomide or both. The sequence derives from a man younger than 40 with glioma. The chain carries TRBV10-3 and TRBJ2-1, with D possibly TRBD1 on 5 matching bases. The CDR3 loop is CAIRSSGFRANEQFF. The CDR3 nucleotides are TGTGCCATCAGGTCCTCAGGGTTTAGGGCCAATGAGCAGTTCTTC.